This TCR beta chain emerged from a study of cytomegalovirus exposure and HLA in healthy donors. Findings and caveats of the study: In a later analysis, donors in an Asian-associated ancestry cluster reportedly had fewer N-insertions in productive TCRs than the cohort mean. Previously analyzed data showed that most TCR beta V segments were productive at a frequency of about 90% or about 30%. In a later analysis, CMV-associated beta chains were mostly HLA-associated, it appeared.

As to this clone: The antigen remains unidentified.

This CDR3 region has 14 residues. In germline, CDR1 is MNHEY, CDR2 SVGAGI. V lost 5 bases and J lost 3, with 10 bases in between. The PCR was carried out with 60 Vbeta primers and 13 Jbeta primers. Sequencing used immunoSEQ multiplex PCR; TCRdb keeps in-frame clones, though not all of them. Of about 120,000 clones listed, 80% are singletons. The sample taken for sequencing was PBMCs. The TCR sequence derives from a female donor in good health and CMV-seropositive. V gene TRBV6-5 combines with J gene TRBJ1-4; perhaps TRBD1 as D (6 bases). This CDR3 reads CASSDGQPNEKLFF. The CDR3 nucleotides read TGTGCCAGCAGTGACGGACAGCCTAATGAAAAACTGTTTTTT.